The clone carrying this TCR beta chain turned up a few times. Its antigen is as yet unknown. It was with a sample-barcoded 5' primer and a J-beta primer mix that a second PCR of roughly 7 to 12 cycles was run. From the 5' RACE reads, TCRdb called clonotypes with MiXCR, one entry per CDR3 protein. The top ten clones hold 20% to 25% of a sample with under 800,000 distinct CDR3 sequences, approximately 39% of them seen once. The data were obtained in a study of blood T cells in healthy people across ages. Study observations and caveats: More naive CD4+ cells and higher diversity marked long-lived donors relative to aged donors. Unsorted PBMC material precluded a definitive naive versus antigen-experienced comparison.

The V end lost 6 bases, the J end lost 2 bases, and 12 bases lay between the germline ends. Germline values: CDR1 MNHEY, CDR2 SMNVEV (reference sequence). The CDR3 is 14 amino acids. The chain joins TRBV27 to TRBJ2-3; TRBD2 might be the D (6 bases). This receptor was taken from a woman aged 55-69 years in good health. Sequenced input: blood. Here the CDR3 reads CASRPGLLTDTQYF. For the CDR3, the DNA is TGTGCCAGCAGGCCGGGACTGCTCACAGATACGCAGTATTTT.